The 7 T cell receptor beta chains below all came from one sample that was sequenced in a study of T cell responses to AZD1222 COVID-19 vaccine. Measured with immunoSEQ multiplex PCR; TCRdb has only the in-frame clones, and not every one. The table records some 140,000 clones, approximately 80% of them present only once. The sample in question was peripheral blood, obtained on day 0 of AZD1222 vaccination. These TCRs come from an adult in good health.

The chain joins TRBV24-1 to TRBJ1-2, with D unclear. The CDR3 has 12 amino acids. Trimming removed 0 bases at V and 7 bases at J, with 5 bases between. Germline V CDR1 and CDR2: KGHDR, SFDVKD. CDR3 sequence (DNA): TGTGCCACCAGTGATTTGAGGGCTGGCTACACCTTC. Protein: CATSDLRAGYTF.

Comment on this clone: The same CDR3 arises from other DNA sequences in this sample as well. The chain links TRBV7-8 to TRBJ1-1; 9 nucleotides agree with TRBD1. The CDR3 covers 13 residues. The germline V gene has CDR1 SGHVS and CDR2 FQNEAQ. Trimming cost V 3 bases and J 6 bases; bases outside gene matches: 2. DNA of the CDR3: TGTGCCAGCAGCTTCGACAGGGGGGCTGAAGCTTTCTTT. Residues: CASSFDRGAEAFF.

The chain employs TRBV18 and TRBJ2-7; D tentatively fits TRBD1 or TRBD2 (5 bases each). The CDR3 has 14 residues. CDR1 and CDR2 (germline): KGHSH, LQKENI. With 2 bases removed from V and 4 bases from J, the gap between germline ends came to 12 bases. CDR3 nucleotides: TGTGCCAGCTCACCAAACGTCGGGGCTTACGAGCAGTACTTC. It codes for CASSPNVGAYEQYF.

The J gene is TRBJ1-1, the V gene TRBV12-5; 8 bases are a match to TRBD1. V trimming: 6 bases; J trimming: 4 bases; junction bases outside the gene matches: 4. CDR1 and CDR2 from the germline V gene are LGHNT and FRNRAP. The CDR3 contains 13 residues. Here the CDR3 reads CASGGTGVTEAFF. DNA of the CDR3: TGTGCTAGTGGAGGGACAGGAGTCACTGAAGCTTTCTTT.

This CDR3 reads CASSLVGLSNEKLFF. The CDR3 bases are TGTGCCAGCAGTTTAGTGGGACTGAGTAATGAAAAACTGTTTTTT. The gene calls are TRBV27 and TRBJ1-4, with D maybe TRBD1 (5 bases). Deletions cut 2 bases from V and 4 bases from J, with 11 bases between. The CDR3 sequence is 15 residues long. CDR1 and CDR2 (germline): MNHEY, SMNVEV (reference sequence).

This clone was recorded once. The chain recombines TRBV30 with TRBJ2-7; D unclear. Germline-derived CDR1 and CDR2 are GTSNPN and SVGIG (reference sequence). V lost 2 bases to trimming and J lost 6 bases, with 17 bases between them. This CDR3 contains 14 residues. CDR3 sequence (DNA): TGTGCCTGGAGTTCTCCGGGCCTTCCTCGCGAGCAGTACTTC. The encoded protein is CAWSSPGLPREQYF.

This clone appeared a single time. As DNA, the CDR3 is TGTGCCAGCAGCTATAAAACGGTGGGGACCGGGGAGCTGTTTTTT. Translated, it gives CASSYKTVGTGELFF. The genes are TRBV7-9 and TRBJ2-2; no clear D gene. Germline loops: CDR1 SEHNR, CDR2 FQNEAQ (reference sequence). Trimming stripped 4 bases from V and 5 bases from J, with 14 bases between. CDR3 length equals 15 residues.